A selection of T cell receptor beta chains follows, all from one sample in a study of cytomegalovirus exposure and HLA in healthy donors. Measured with immunoSEQ multiplex PCR; TCRdb has only the in-frame clones, and not every one. Found here are 55,000 to 75,000 clones, 70% to 80% of them singletons; the top ten hold about 2.9%. The sample was PBMCs. These receptors came from a girl between 10 and 17 years old in good health and CMV-seropositive. Each CDR3 is given with its conserved first and last residue. D genes are given only for firm matches. Clone size appears in some rows only: once, few, many, or a class for an expanded clone.

J: TRBJ2-1; V: TRBV12-5; size: NA; length: 14; D: NA; DNA: TGTGCTAGTGCCCCGGACACAAACTACAATGAGCAGTTCTTC; CDR3: CASAPDTNYNEQFF
J: TRBJ1-6; V: TRBV2; size: NA; length: 12; D: NA; DNA: TGTGCCAGCAACACAGGCGATTCACCCCTCCACTTT; CDR3: CASNTGDSPLHF
J: TRBJ1-4; V: TRBV11-2; size: NA; length: 11; D: NA; DNA: TGTGCCAGCAGCTTAGGGCACGAACTGTTTTTT; CDR3: CASSLGHELFF
J: TRBJ1-2; V: TRBV4-3; size: few; length: 16; D: TRBD1; DNA: TGCGCCAGCAGCCAAGATCGCGACAGGGCTGGGCTTGGCTACACCTTC; CDR3: CASSQDRDRAGLGYTF
J: TRBJ1-2; V: TRBV28; size: NA; length: 14; D: TRBD1; DNA: TGTGCCAGCAGAGCTCAGGGGGAGAACTATGGCTACACCTTC; CDR3: CASRAQGENYGYTF
J: TRBJ2-3; V: TRBV5-7; size: NA; length: 18; D: TRBD2; DNA: TGTGCCAGCAGCGCCCCAAACCTACTAGCGGGGGGGCACGATACGCAGTATTTT; CDR3: CASSAPNLLAGGHDTQYF
J: TRBJ2-5; V: TRBV4-3; size: NA; length: 16; D: TRBD1; DNA: TGCGCCAGCAGCTACCGAGGGGACAGGGGGTCGGAGACCCAGTACTTC; CDR3: CASSYRGDRGSETQYF
J: TRBJ1-4; V: TRBV9; size: NA; length: 14; D: TRBD1; DNA: TGTGCCAGCAGCGGGGACAGCGTTAATGAAAAACTGTTTTTT; CDR3: CASSGDSVNEKLFF
J: TRBJ2-1; V: TRBV14; size: NA; length: 17; D: NA; DNA: TGTGCCAGCAGCCAAGAGTCTTGGGCCGGAAGTTACAATGAGCAGTTCTTC; CDR3: CASSQESWAGSYNEQFF
J: TRBJ1-2; V: TRBV6-1; size: few; length: 11; D: NA; DNA: TGTGCCAGCCTCGTTTACTATGGCTACACCTTC; CDR3: CASLVYYGYTF
J: TRBJ2-2; V: TRBV12-5; size: NA; length: 17; D: NA; DNA: TGTGCTAGTGGTCCCGGGACACCTGACCCTTTCACCGGGGAGCTGTTTTTT; CDR3: CASGPGTPDPFTGELFF
J: TRBJ1-2; V: TRBV6-1; size: NA; length: 15; D: NA; DNA: TGTGCCAGCAGTGAAACCCGACAGGTTATATCGGGCTACACCTTC; CDR3: CASSETRQVISGYTF
J: TRBJ1-6; V: TRBV28; size: NA; length: 13; D: NA; DNA: TGTGCCAGCACCAGGGTATCCAATTCACCCCTCCACTTT; CDR3: CASTRVSNSPLHF
J: TRBJ1-1; V: TRBV6-5; size: few; length: 14; D: TRBD1; DNA: TGTGCCAGCAGTTACGGACAGGGAATCTCTGAAGCTTTCTTT; CDR3: CASSYGQGISEAFF
J: TRBJ1-2; V: TRBV4-1; size: NA; length: 15; D: NA; DNA: TGCGCCAGCAGCCAAGGTGGGGCAGGGGAGAATGGCTACACCTTC; CDR3: CASSQGGAGENGYTF
J: TRBJ2-3; V: TRBV5-4; size: once; length: 18; D: TRBD2; DNA: TGTGCCAGCAGCCGACGGACTAGCGGGGCCTCTAGCACAGATACGCAGTATTTT; CDR3: CASSRRTSGASSTDTQYF
J: TRBJ2-5; V: TRBV15; size: NA; length: 12; D: NA; DNA: TGTGCCACCAGCCATGAGGCGGGGACCCAGTACTTC; CDR3: CATSHEAGTQYF
J: TRBJ2-7; V: TRBV6-5; size: NA; length: 12; D: NA; DNA: TGTGCCAGCAGTTATAGTAGCCACGAGCAGTACTTC; CDR3: CASSYSSHEQYF
J: TRBJ2-5; V: TRBV5-1; size: NA; length: 13; D: NA; DNA: TGCGCCAGCAGCTTGGGACAAGGAGAGACCCAGTACTTC; CDR3: CASSLGQGETQYF
J: TRBJ2-3; V: TRBV5-1; size: few; length: 18; D: TRBD2; DNA: TGCGCCAGCAGCTTGACGGTTAGCGGGGGGGCCGGAGCGGATACGCAGTATTTT; CDR3: CASSLTVSGGAGADTQYF
J: TRBJ2-3; V: TRBV30; size: NA; length: 16; D: TRBD2; DNA: TGTGCCTGGAGTTGGGGTGTCGCGGGAGACGCAGATACGCAGTATTTT; CDR3: CAWSWGVAGDADTQYF
J: TRBJ2-4; V: TRBV9; size: NA; length: 15; D: NA; DNA: TGTGCCAGCAGCGTAGGGCCGGGAACCAAAAACATTCAGTACTTC; CDR3: CASSVGPGTKNIQYF
J: TRBJ2-5; V: TRBV15; size: once; length: 16; D: TRBD1; DNA: TGTGCCACCAGCCCAAAGGGAGGGACAGGGGTCGAGACCCAGTACTTC; CDR3: CATSPKGGTGVETQYF
J: TRBJ2-1; V: TRBV9; size: NA; length: 14; D: NA; DNA: TGTGCCAGCAGCGTTTCGGGCTCCTACAATGAGCAGTTCTTC; CDR3: CASSVSGSYNEQFF
J: TRBJ1-5; V: TRBV6-5; size: NA; length: 14; D: NA; DNA: TGTGCCAGCAGTTACTCGGGGAGGGATCAGCCCCAGCATTTT; CDR3: CASSYSGRDQPQHF
J: TRBJ2-3; V: TRBV19; size: NA; length: 13; D: NA; DNA: TGTGCCAGTAAGGCGGTCAGCACAGATACGCAGTATTTT; CDR3: CASKAVSTDTQYF
J: TRBJ2-7; V: TRBV5-4; size: NA; length: 14; D: TRBD1; DNA: TGTGCCAGCAGCTCAAAGACAGGGGTCAACGAGCAGTACTTC; CDR3: CASSSKTGVNEQYF
J: TRBJ2-1; V: TRBV5-1; size: NA; length: 15; D: TRBD1; DNA: TGCGCCAGCAGCTCAACAGGGGGCGACTACAATGAGCAGTTCTTC; CDR3: CASSSTGGDYNEQFF